This T cell receptor (beta chain) comes out of a study of cytomegalovirus exposure and HLA in healthy donors. This CDR3 is built from 16 residues. Germline CDR1 and CDR2: SGHDT and YYEEEE. Unmatched junction bases numbered 8, after V lost 3 bases and J lost 3 bases. This table comes from immunoSEQ multiplex PCR, and its TCRdb copy is limited to in-frame clones, with some not included. This sample has around 200,000 clones, with 81% found just once. Sequenced sample: PBMCs. The rearrangement joins TRBV5-6 to TRBJ2-7; the match to TRBD2 covers 11 bases. This receptor was identified in a woman aged 25 to 45 in good health and CMV-seronegative. CDR3 DNA sequence: TGTGCCAGCAGCTCCCGACTAGCGGGGCTAAACTACGAGCAGTACTTC. Amino acid sequence: CASSSRLAGLNYEQYF.